The T cell receptor beta chain under discussion was sequenced for a study of T cell responses to AZD1222 COVID-19 vaccine. The method was immunoSEQ multiplex PCR; TCRdb's version includes in-frame clones alone and lacks a portion of them. The sample records around 92,000 clones, approximately 91% being singletons. The germline V and J ends were trimmed by 2 bases and 2 bases, with 12 bases remaining between them. The CDR3 consists of 15 residues. CDR1 and CDR2 (germline): MNHNY, SVGAGI (reference sequence). The chain carries TRBV6-6 and TRBJ1-2; the D gene is possibly TRBD1 (6 bases). The input for sequencing was peripheral blood, taken on day 0 of AZD1222 vaccination. The sequence was collected from an adult in good health. This CDR3 reads CASSYHRVRNYGYTF. The CDR3 DNA is TGTGCCAGCAGTTACCACAGGGTGAGAAACTATGGCTACACCTTC.